Presented here are 27 T cell receptor beta chains from one specimen sequenced in a study of blood T cell repertoires in COVID-19. TCRdb keeps only in-frame clones here, not all; method: immunoSEQ multiplex PCR. The repertoire holds tens of thousands of clones, with about 87% as singletons. Sequencing was done on a sample of peripheral blood. These receptors originate from a man aged 50-59 years with active COVID-19.

The V gene is TRBV7-2, the J gene TRBJ1-4; no clear D gene. CDR1 is SGHTA and CDR2 is FQGNSA in the germline V gene. There are 16 residues in the CDR3. Trimming removed 3 bases at V and 7 bases at J, with 18 bases between. CDR3 sequence reads: CASSFQGAALGEKLFF. DNA of the CDR3: TGTGCCAGCAGCTTCCAAGGAGCCGCTTTGGGTGAAAAACTGTTTTTT.

The V call is TRBV27, the J call TRBJ2-5; TRBD1 might be the D (6 bases). The CDR3 spans 13 residues. From germline, CDR1 is MNHEY and CDR2 SMNVEV (reference sequence). V lost 6 bases and J lost 7, with 15 bases in between. The CDR3 nucleotides are TGTGCCAGCAGATACAGGGATGTAGGGACCCAGTACTTC. This gives the protein CASRYRDVGTQYF.

The V gene is TRBV7-2, the J gene TRBJ2-7; TRBD2 might be the D (5 bases). Trimming stripped 4 bases from V and 1 base from J, with 14 bases between. Germline CDR1 SGHTA, CDR2 FQGNSA. This CDR3 spans 15 amino acids. CDR3: CASSSTRVGSYEQYF. CDR3 nucleotides: TGTGCCAGCAGCTCGACGAGGGTCGGTTCCTACGAGCAGTACTTC.

The sample holds a few counts of this clone. The chain carries TRBV7-8 and TRBJ1-1; no firm D call. V was shortened by 4 bases and J by 2 bases, with 8 bases between the two germline ends. The germline V gene encodes CDR1 SGHVS and CDR2 FQNEAQ. The length of the CDR3 is 13 residues. The CDR3 reads CASSYGRNTEAFF. In DNA, the CDR3 is TGTGCCAGCAGCTATGGCCGTAACACTGAAGCTTTCTTT. The full variable domain, its missing parts supplied by reference TRBV7-8 and TRBJ1-1, is GAGVSQSPRYKVAKRGQDVALRCDPISGHVSLFWYQQALGQGPEFLTYFQNEAQLDKSGLPSDRFFAERPEGSVSTLKIQRTQQEDSAVYLCASSYGRNTEAFFGQGTRLTVV.

This chain uses TRBV3-1 (or the pseudogene TRBV3-2) with TRBJ2-1, with a weak D call TRBD2 (6 bases). Deletions cut 6 bases from V and 0 bases from J, with 9 bases between. Per germline, CDR1 LGHDT and CDR2 YNNKEL (reference sequence). The CDR3 sequence is 14 residues long. The DNA for the CDR3 is TGTGCCAGCAGGGGGACTTCCTCCTACAATGAGCAGTTCTTC. It encodes CASRGTSSYNEQFF.

The chain joins TRBV7-2 to TRBJ2-7; D is undetermined. The germline V gene encodes CDR1 SGHTA and CDR2 FQGNSA. The CDR3 extends over 14 amino acids. The ends were cut back, 2 bases at V and 0 bases at J, with 8 bases in the middle. CDR3 loop: CASSLQRASYEQYF. The CDR3 DNA reads as TGTGCCAGCAGCTTACAGCGAGCCTCCTACGAGCAGTACTTC.

This rearrangement joins TRBV12-5 to TRBJ1-4, with TRBD1 matching 7 bases. Germline CDR1 LGHNT, CDR2 FRNRAP. This CDR3 is 19 amino acids long. V lost 3 bases, J lost 0 bases, and 13 bases stayed unmatched. In DNA, the CDR3 is TGTGCTAGTGGTTTACCCAAGCCGGGACAGCAAGCAACTAATGAAAAACTGTTTTTT. Translation gives CASGLPKPGQQATNEKLFF.

The chain carries TRBV7-8 and TRBJ1-4; 8 bases are a match to TRBD1. V shed 3 bases and J 2 bases; nucleotides not matched to a gene: 2. Per germline, CDR1 SGHVS and CDR2 FQNEAQ. The CDR3 contains 15 residues. The CDR3 coding sequence is TGTGCCAGCAGCTTGAGGACAGGGACTAATGAAAAACTGTTTTTT. Protein product: CASSLRTGTNEKLFF.

The table lists this clone with a count of one. This chain connects TRBV25-1 to TRBJ2-7, with 9 bases fitting TRBD1. V shed 3 bases and J 2 bases; nucleotides not matched to a gene: 5. The CDR3 covers 15 residues. The V gene's germline CDR1 is MGHDK and CDR2 SYGVNS. This chain's CDR3 is CASSDQDRGAYEQYF. The CDR3 DNA reads TGTGCCAGCAGTGACCAAGACAGGGGGGCCTACGAGCAGTACTTC.

V usage is TRBV4-3 and J usage is TRBJ2-7, with 7 bases aligning to TRBD1. The V and J ends lost 2 bases and 3 bases, in that order; junction bases with no gene match: 4. The CDR3 length is 14 residues. CDR1 is LGHNA and CDR2 is YSLEER in the germline V gene. CDR3 nucleotides: TGCGCCAGCAGCCAATGGCAGGGGGTCTACGAGCAGTACTTC. Its protein is CASSQWQGVYEQYF.

This chain links TRBV5-4 with TRBJ2-5; weak D call: TRBD1 (6 bases). Germline CDR1 SGHNT, CDR2 YYREEE (reference sequence). V shed 4 bases and J shed 5 bases, with 18 bases lying between them. This CDR3 has 15 amino acids. This CDR3 is CASSVGTLTRETQYF. CDR3 in DNA: TGTGCCAGCAGCGTCGGGACACTCACGAGGGAGACCCAGTACTTC.

The genes are TRBV6-2 or TRBV6-3 and TRBJ2-5; D might be TRBD2 (6 bases). Germline loops: CDR1 MNHEY, CDR2 SVGEGT. The CDR3 has 17 residues. The V gene lost 6 bases and the J gene lost 5 bases, with 25 bases spanning the gap. The CDR3: CASSPPWAGSSGETQYF. CDR3 coding DNA: TGTGCCAGCAGCCCACCTTGGGCGGGGAGCTCGGGGGAGACCCAGTACTTC.

The J gene is TRBJ2-7, the V gene TRBV7-2; 9 bases map to TRBD2. V was pared by 5 bases and J by 5 bases, with 7 bases of the junction left unmatched. Germline CDR1 reads SGHTA; CDR2 reads FQGNSA. The CDR3 spans 14 residues. The CDR3 here is CASSGREGLHEQYF. The CDR3 DNA reads TGTGCCAGCAGCGGGCGGGAGGGCCTCCACGAGCAGTACTTC.

This clone was seen a handful of times. J is TRBJ1-6 and V is TRBV5-1; 7 nucleotides agree with TRBD1. The CDR3 covers 17 residues. The ends lost 0 bases at V and 9 bases at J; junction bases unmatched: 12. The germline V gene has CDR1 SGHRS and CDR2 YFSETQ. CDR3 DNA sequence: TGCGCCAGCAGCTTGGAACAGATGAGGACAGGCTCTTCACCCCTCCACTTT. Encoded protein: CASSLEQMRTGSSPLHF.

This chain joins TRBV7-2 and TRBJ2-2, with D perhaps TRBD1 (5 bases). Germline CDR1 and CDR2: SGHTA and FQGNSA. V was clipped by 3 bases and J by 0 bases, with 11 bases between them. This CDR3 contains 16 residues. CDR3 coding DNA: TGTGCCAGCAGCTTCCAAGGGGCCGCGAACACCGGGGAGCTGTTTTTT. It codes for CASSFQGAANTGELFF.

This sequence joins TRBV27 and TRBJ2-5; possibly TRBD2 for D (5 bases). The CDR3 runs 14 residues. Trimming removed 3 bases from V and 3 bases from J, with 11 bases in between. Looked up from germline, CDR1 is MNHEY and CDR2 is SMNVEV (reference sequence). The CDR3 nucleotides read TGTGCCAGCAGTTTGACCCTGAGGGAAGAGACCCAGTACTTC. Amino acids: CASSLTLREETQYF.

This chain connects TRBV7-9 to TRBJ2-1; tentatively, D is TRBD2 (5 bases). Germline assignment: CDR1 SEHNR and CDR2 FQNEAQ (reference sequence). Trimming removed 7 bases from V and 1 base from J, with 14 bases in between. There are 15 residues in the CDR3. The CDR3 loop is CASTMKRESYNEQFF. CDR3 sequence (DNA): TGTGCCAGCACCATGAAGAGGGAGTCCTACAATGAGCAGTTCTTC.

The chain is built from TRBV4-1 and TRBJ1-2; 8 bases fit TRBD1. J gave up 7 bases and V 3 bases, and 7 bases lay outside the gene matches. The CDR3 contains 14 residues. In germline, CDR1 is MGHRA, CDR2 YSYEKL. CDR3: CASSHDQGAPGYTF. DNA of the CDR3: TGCGCCAGCAGCCACGACCAGGGGGCGCCTGGCTACACCTTC.

CDR3 region: CASSQAAGANTGELFF. CDR3 in DNA: TGTGCCAGCAGCCAAGCGGCGGGGGCGAACACCGGGGAGCTGTTTTTT. The chain employs TRBV3-1 (or the pseudogene TRBV3-2) and TRBJ2-2, with 7 bases that match TRBD2. Germline V lookup: CDR1 LGHDT, CDR2 YNNKEL (reference sequence). The junction had 2 bases not matched to a gene; V was cut back by 1 base and J by 0 bases. The CDR3 contains 16 residues.

The rearrangement links TRBV4-3 to TRBJ2-7; a weak D match, TRBD1 (5 bases). The CDR3 has 16 residues. CDR1 and CDR2 (germline): LGHNA, YSLEER. The germline V and J ends were trimmed by 0 bases and 5 bases, with 17 bases remaining between them. This CDR3 is CASSQDLQGLRHEQYF. As DNA, the CDR3 is TGCGCCAGCAGCCAAGATCTGCAGGGTCTGCGCCACGAGCAGTACTTC.

This clone was picked up one time. The J gene is TRBJ1-2, the V gene TRBV6-5, with 11 nucleotides matching TRBD1. Germline CDR1 reads MNHEY; CDR2 reads SVGAGI. The CDR3 runs 14 residues. V lost 6 bases and J lost 5; bases outside the gene matches: 5. The CDR3, as DNA: TGTGCCAGCAGCCCGGGACAGGGGGTTTATGGCTACACCTTC. Its protein is CASSPGQGVYGYTF.

The chain has TRBV30 and TRBJ1-4; a weak D match, TRBD1 (5 bases). The V and J ends lost 0 bases and 5 bases respectively, with 7 bases between them. CDR1 is GTSNPN and CDR2 is SVGIG in the germline V gene (reference sequence). The CDR3 spans 13 residues. CDR3 sequence (DNA): TGTGCCTGGAGTGTCAAGGGGAATGAAAAACTGTTTTTT. Translating it yields CAWSVKGNEKLFF.

The chain couples TRBV6-5 to TRBJ2-7, with D perhaps TRBD1 (6 bases). The germline CDR1 and CDR2 sequences are MNHEY and SVGAGI. V was cut by 6 bases and J by 5 bases, with 17 bases left in between. This CDR3 has 14 residues. CDR3 protein: CASRSVGADNEQYF. As DNA, the CDR3 is TGTGCCAGCAGGTCCGTGGGGGCCGATAACGAGCAGTACTTC.

The chain employs TRBV7-9 and TRBJ2-2, with D tentatively TRBD1 (6 bases). The germline V gene encodes CDR1 SEHNR and CDR2 FQNEAQ (reference sequence). The CDR3 consists of 14 residues. The V end was cut by 5 bases, the J end by 7 bases, with 14 bases between. CDR3 loop: CASSPPEGGGELFF. In DNA, the CDR3 is TGTGCCAGCAGCCCCCCGGAAGGGGGCGGGGAGCTGTTTTTT.

The chain couples TRBV19 to TRBJ2-4, with a weak D call TRBD1 (5 bases). Germline CDR1 reads LNHDA; CDR2 reads SQIVND (reference sequence). The CDR3 runs to 17 residues. The V gene lost 3 bases and the J gene lost 4 bases, with 19 bases spanning the gap. The CDR3 spells CASSISGQGDVKNIQYF. The CDR3 DNA is TGTGCCAGTAGTATTTCCGGGCAGGGCGACGTTAAAAACATTCAGTACTTC.

This clone has only a few counts. V usage is TRBV27 and J usage is TRBJ1-5; tentative D call: TRBD1 (6 bases). CDR3 length equals 13 residues. V was cut by 11 bases and J by 4 bases, with 15 bases left in between. Germline CDR1 reads MNHEY; CDR2 reads SMNVEV (reference sequence). The CDR3 region is CAAWTEPNQPQHF. For the CDR3, the DNA is TGTGCCGCCTGGACAGAACCTAATCAGCCCCAGCATTTT.

This chain joins TRBV6-2 or TRBV6-3 and TRBJ1-5; 8 nucleotides align to TRBD1. Germline lookup yields CDR1 MNHEY and CDR2 SVGEGT. V shed 6 bases and J 2 bases; nucleotides not matched to a gene: 3. The CDR3 has 14 amino acids. The CDR3, as DNA: TGTGCCAGCAGCCTGACAGGGGGCAATCAGCCCCAGCATTTT. It codes for CASSLTGGNQPQHF.